This T cell receptor beta chain was recorded in a study of T cell repertoires in cytomegalovirus infection. Study-wide background: CMV epitopes in the study were HLA-C-restricted (recently identified) and HLA-B-restricted (well studied). Based on public TCR beta signatures, there were indications of CMV infection and of a matching HLA type. The study, taken as a whole, reports: Within the response measured ex vivo, HLA-C-restricted CMV-specific TCR beta clonotypes were dominant. People with CMV and the relevant HLA were identified by cumulative public TCR beta family frequency.

MiXCR was run by TCRdb on the reads, yielding one entry per CDR3 protein. The table has approximately 770,000 distinct CDR3 sequences, almost 30% seen once; the top ten hold about 12%. The CDR3 runs 18 residues. Germline V gene data show CDR1 as SGHVS and CDR2 as FQNEAQ. The germline V and J ends were trimmed by 4 bases and 2 bases, with 24 bases remaining between them. In this sample, this clonotype turned up a few times. Its specificity is unknown. This chain joins TRBV7-8 and TRBJ2-7; possible D gene TRBD1, 6 bases. Sequenced material: cultured CD8+ T cells from PBMCs, taken from culture after CMV antigen stimulation. The TCR comes from a human donor in good health (CMV status not recorded). Some clones in this sample may be carry-over from other donors' samples. This CDR3 reads CASSSIHPQWGPTYEQYF. CDR3 DNA: TGTGCCAGCAGCTCAATTCACCCACAATGGGGGCCTACCTACGAGCAGTACTTC.